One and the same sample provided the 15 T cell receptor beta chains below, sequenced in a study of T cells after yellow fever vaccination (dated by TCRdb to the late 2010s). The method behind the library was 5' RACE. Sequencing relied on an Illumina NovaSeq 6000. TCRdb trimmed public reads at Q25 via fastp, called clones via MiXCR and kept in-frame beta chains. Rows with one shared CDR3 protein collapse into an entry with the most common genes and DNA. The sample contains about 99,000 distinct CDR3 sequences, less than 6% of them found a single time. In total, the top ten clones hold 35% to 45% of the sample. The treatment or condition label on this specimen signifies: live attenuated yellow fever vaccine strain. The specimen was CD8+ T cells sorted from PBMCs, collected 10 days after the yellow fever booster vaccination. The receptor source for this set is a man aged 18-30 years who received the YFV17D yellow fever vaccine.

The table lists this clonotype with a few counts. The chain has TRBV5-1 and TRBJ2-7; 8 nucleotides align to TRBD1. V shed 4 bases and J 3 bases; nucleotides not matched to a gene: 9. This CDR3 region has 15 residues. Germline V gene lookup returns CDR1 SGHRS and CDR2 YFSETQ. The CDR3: CASSPRGPGDYEQYF. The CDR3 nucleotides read TGCGCCAGCAGCCCCAGGGGGCCCGGTGACTACGAGCAGTACTTC.

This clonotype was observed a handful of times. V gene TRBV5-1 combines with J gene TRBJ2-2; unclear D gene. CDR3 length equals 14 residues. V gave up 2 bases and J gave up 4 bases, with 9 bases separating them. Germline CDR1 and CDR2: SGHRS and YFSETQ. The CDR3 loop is CASSFIMGTGELFF. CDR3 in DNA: TGCGCCAGCAGCTTTATCATGGGCACCGGGGAGCTGTTTTTT.

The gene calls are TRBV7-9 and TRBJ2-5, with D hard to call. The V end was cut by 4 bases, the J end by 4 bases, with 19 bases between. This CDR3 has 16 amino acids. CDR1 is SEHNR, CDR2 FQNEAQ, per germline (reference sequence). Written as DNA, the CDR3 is TGTGCCAGCAGCTCGTGGGTGGGTACTTCACGAGAGACCCAGTACTTC. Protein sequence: CASSSWVGTSRETQYF.

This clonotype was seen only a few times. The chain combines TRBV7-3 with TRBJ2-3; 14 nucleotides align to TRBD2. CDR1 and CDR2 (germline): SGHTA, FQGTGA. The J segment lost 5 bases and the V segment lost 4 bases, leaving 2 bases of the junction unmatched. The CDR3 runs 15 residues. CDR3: CASSSGLAGGDTQYF. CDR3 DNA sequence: TGTGCCAGCAGCTCAGGACTAGCGGGGGGAGATACGCAGTATTTT. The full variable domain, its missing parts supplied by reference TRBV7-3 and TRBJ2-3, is GAGVSQTPSNKVTEKGKYVELRCDPISGHTALYWYRQSLGQGPEFLIYFQGTGAADDSGLPNDRFFAVRPEGSVSTLKIQRTERGDSAVYLCASSSGLAGGDTQYFGPGTRLTVL.

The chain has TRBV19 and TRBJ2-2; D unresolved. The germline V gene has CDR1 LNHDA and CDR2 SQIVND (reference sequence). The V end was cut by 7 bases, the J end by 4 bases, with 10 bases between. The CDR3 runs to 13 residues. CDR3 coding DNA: TGTGCCAGTAAGCTGGTGAGCACCGGGGAGCTGTTTTTT. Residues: CASKLVSTGELFF. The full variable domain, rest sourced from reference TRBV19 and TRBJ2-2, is DGGITQSPKYLFRKEGQNVTLSCEQNLNHDAMYWYRQDPGQGLRLIYYSQIVNDFQKGDIAEGYSVSREKKESFPLTVTSAQKNPTAFYLCASKLVSTGELFFGEGSRLTVL.

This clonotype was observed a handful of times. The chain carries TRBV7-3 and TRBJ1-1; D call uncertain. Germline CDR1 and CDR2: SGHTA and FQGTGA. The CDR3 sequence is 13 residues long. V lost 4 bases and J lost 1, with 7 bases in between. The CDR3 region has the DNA TGTGCCAGCAGCTCCCTCGCGAACACTGAAGCTTTCTTT. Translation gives CASSSLANTEAFF.

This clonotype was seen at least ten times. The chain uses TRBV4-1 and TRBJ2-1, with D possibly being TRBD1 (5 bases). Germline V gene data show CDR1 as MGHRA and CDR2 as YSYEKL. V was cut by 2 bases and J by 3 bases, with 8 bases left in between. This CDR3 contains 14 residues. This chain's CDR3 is CASSQWGRYNEQFF. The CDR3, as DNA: TGCGCCAGCAGCCAATGGGGCCGCTACAATGAGCAGTTCTTC.

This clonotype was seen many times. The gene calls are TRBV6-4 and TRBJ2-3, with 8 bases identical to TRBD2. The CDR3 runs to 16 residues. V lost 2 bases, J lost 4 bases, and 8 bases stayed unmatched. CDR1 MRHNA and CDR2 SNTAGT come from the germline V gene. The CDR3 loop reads CASSDGVGGAPDTQYF. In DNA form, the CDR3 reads TGTGCCAGCAGTGACGGGGTCGGGGGGGCCCCAGATACGCAGTATTTT.

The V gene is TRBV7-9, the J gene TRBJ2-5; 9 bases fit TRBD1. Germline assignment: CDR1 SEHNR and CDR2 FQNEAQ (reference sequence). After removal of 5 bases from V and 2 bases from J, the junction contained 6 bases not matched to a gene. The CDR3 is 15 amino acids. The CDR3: CASSPTGGNQETQYF. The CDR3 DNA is TGTGCCAGCAGCCCGACAGGGGGGAATCAAGAGACCCAGTACTTC.

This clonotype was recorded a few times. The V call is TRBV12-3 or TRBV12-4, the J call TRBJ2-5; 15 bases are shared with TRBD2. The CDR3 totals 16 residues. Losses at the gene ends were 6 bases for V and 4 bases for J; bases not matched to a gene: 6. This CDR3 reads CASRGGLAGGGETQYF. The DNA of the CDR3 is TGTGCCAGCAGAGGGGGACTAGCGGGGGGCGGAGAGACCCAGTACTTC.

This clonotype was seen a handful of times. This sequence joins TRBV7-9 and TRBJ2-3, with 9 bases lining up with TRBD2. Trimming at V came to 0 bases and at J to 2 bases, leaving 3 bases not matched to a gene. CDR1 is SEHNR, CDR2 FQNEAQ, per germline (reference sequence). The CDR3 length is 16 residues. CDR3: CASSLASGGTTDTQYF. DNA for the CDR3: TGTGCCAGCAGCTTAGCGAGCGGGGGGACCACAGATACGCAGTATTTT.

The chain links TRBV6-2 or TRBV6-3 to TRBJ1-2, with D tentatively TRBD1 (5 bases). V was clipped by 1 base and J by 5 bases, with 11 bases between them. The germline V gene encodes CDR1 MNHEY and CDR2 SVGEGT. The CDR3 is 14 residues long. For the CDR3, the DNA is TGTGCCAGCAGTTACTTGGGACTGTCGTATGGCTACACCTTC. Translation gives CASSYLGLSYGYTF.

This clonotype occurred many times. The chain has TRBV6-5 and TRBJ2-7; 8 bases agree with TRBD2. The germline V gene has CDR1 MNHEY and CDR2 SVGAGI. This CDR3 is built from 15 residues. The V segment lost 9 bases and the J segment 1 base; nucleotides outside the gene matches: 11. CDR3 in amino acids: CASPWPRGRSYEQYV. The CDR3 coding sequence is TGTGCCAGTCCCTGGCCTCGCGGGAGGTCCTACGAGCAGTACGTC.

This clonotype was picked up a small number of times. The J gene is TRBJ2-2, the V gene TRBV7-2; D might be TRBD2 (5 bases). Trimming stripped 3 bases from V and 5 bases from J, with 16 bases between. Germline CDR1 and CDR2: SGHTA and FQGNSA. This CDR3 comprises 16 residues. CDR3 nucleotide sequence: TGTGCCAGCAGCTTCTTGGGGAGTGTGGTTACCGGGGAGCTGTTTTTT. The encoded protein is CASSFLGSVVTGELFF.

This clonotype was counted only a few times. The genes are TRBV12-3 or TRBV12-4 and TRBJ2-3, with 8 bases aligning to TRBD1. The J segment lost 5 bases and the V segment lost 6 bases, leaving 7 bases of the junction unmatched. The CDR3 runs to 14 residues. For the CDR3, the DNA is TGTGCCAGCAGGATCGGGACAGGTTTAGATACGCAGTATTTT. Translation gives CASRIGTGLDTQYF.